The rows below give T cell receptor beta chains drawn from one sample of a study of T cell repertoires in cytomegalovirus infection. TCRdb itself ran the reads through MiXCR, one entry per CDR3 protein. This sample yields roughly 920,000 distinct CDR3 sequences, of which approximately 31% are seen a single time; 13% belongs to the top ten. What these receptors recognize is not known. Sequenced material: cultured CD8+ T cells from PBMCs, taken from culture after CMV antigen stimulation. These TCRs come from a human donor in good health (CMV status not recorded). Some clones in this sample may be carry-over from other donors' samples. Both conserved end residues are part of each CDR3. A D gene is named only where the DNA matches it firmly. The size of a clone is reported for some rows only, either as once, few or many, or as a class for expanded clones.

j_gene	len	d_gene	v_gene	abundance	CDR3aa	CDR3nt
TRBJ2-1	15	TRBD2	TRBV7-2	many	CASSLVGLVYNEQFF	TGTGCCAGCAGCTTAGTAGGACTAGTATACAATGAGCAGTTCTTC
TRBJ2-1	15	TRBD2	TRBV27	NA	CASSLFSGGADEQFF	TGTGCCAGCAGTTTATTTAGCGGGGGGGCGGATGAGCAGTTCTTC
TRBJ2-2	15	NA	TRBV13	few	CASSEFNANTGELFF	TGTGCCAGCAGCGAATTTAATGCGAACACCGGGGAGCTGTTTTTT
TRBJ2-2	14	NA	TRBV12-3/TRBV12-4	few	CASSLNRGIPELFF	TGTGCCAGCAGCCTAAACCGTGGGATACCGGAGCTGTTTTTT
TRBJ1-2	12	NA	TRBV20-1	NA	CSVIWDNYGYTF	TGCAGTGTTATATGGGACAACTATGGCTACACCTTC
TRBJ2-1	16	TRBD2	TRBV29-1	NA	CSVAGLAGGPTDEQFF	TGCAGCGTGGCGGGACTAGCGGGGGGGCCGACAGATGAGCAGTTCTTC
TRBJ1-6	18	NA	TRBV27	NA	CASSLRGRSISYNSPLHF	TGTGCCAGCAGTTTACGCGGGAGGTCCATCTCCTATAATTCACCCCTCCACTTT
TRBJ2-3	17	TRBD2	TRBV7-3	NA	CASSLTLAGMETDTQYF	TGTGCCAGCAGCTTAACCCTAGCGGGGATGGAGACAGATACGCAGTATTTT
TRBJ1-5	15	NA	TRBV4-2	NA	CASSQDGGAWEPQHF	TGTGCCAGCAGCCAAGATGGCGGCGCATGGGAGCCCCAGCATTTT
TRBJ2-5	15	NA	TRBV11-2	few	CASSLGARLWETQYF	TGTGCCAGCAGCTTAGGAGCGAGGCTTTGGGAGACCCAGTACTTC
TRBJ2-1	12	NA	TRBV5-6	NA	CASSWAGDEQFF	TGTGCCAGCAGCTGGGCCGGGGATGAGCAGTTCTTC
TRBJ2-1	14	NA	TRBV27	many	CASSETSFYNEQFF	TGTGCCAGCAGCGAGACTAGTTTCTACAATGAGCAGTTCTTC
TRBJ2-2	17	TRBD1	TRBV5-8	NA	CASSLAQGAMNTGELFF	TGTGCCAGCAGCTTAGCACAGGGGGCTATGAACACCGGGGAGCTGTTTTTT
TRBJ2-3	14	NA	TRBV5-5	many	CASSSSGATDTQYF	TGTGCCAGCAGCTCATCTGGGGCCACAGATACGCAGTATTTT
TRBJ2-5	16	TRBD1	TRBV4-2	NA	CASSQAYRGQEETQYF	TGTGCCAGCAGCCAAGCATACAGGGGACAAGAAGAGACCCAGTACTTC
TRBJ2-7	15	TRBD1	TRBV6-5	NA	CASTGTGESSYEQYF	TGTGCCAGCACAGGGACAGGGGAAAGCTCCTACGAGCAGTACTTC
TRBJ1-5	14	NA	TRBV7-2	many	CASSQGPYRGPQHF	TGTGCCAGCAGCCAGGGGCCTTATAGGGGGCCCCAGCATTTT
TRBJ2-2	15	NA	TRBV7-8	many	CASSLAGGRAGELFF	TGTGCCAGCAGCTTAGCCGGAGGCCGCGCCGGGGAGCTGTTTTTT
TRBJ2-1	14	NA	TRBV27	few	CASSFGAAGNEQFF	TGTGCCAGCAGTTTTGGGGCAGCCGGCAATGAGCAGTTCTTC
TRBJ1-3	16	NA	TRBV6-2/TRBV6-3	few	CASSYLWSISGNTIYF	TGTGCCAGCAGTTATCTTTGGTCCATCTCTGGAAACACCATATATTTT
TRBJ2-1	13	NA	TRBV28	few	CASKARTYNEQFF	TGTGCCAGCAAGGCCCGCACCTACAATGAGCAGTTCTTC
TRBJ2-1	13	NA	TRBV19	NA	CASTPAYLSEQFF	TGTGCCAGTACCCCAGCCTACCTAAGTGAGCAGTTCTTC
TRBJ1-1	15	TRBD1	TRBV7-2	many	CASSSRGALNTEAFF	TGTGCCAGCAGCTCCAGGGGGGCTTTGAACACTGAAGCTTTCTTT
TRBJ2-5	17	TRBD2	TRBV4-2	few	CASSQERASGTQETQYF	TGTGCCAGCAGCCAAGAGAGGGCTAGCGGGACCCAAGAGACCCAGTACTTC
TRBJ2-1	14	TRBD1	TRBV6-4	many	CASSDSTGGNEQFF	TGTGCCAGCAGTGACTCGACAGGGGGCAATGAGCAGTTCTTC
TRBJ2-3	19	NA	TRBV12-3/TRBV12-4	NA	CASSFSHSRTSSSTDTQYF	TGTGCCAGCAGTTTCAGCCATTCGCGGACGAGCTCTAGCACAGATACGCAGTATTTT
TRBJ2-4	15	TRBD1	TRBV20-1	NA	CSARDRGTGLNIQYF	TGCAGTGCTAGAGATCGGGGGACAGGGTTAAACATTCAGTACTTC
TRBJ2-3	13	TRBD2	TRBV7-6	NA	CANSPWEIAGVFF	TGTGCCAACAGCCCGTGGGAGATAGCGGGGGTTTTCTTT
TRBJ2-3	13	NA	TRBV7-6	NA	CANRFRGTDTQYF	TGTGCCAACAGATTCAGGGGCACAGATACGCAGTATTTT
TRBJ1-1	12	NA	TRBV5-6	once	CASSLPQDEAFF	TGTGCCAGCAGCTTACCCCAGGATGAAGCTTTCTTT
TRBJ2-7	16	TRBD1	TRBV7-9	few	CASSLAPGQESYEQYF	TGTGCCAGCAGCTTAGCGCCGGGACAGGAATCATACGAGCAGTACTTC
TRBJ2-2	15	TRBD1	TRBV10-1	NA	CASSVDRGYTGELFF	TGCGCCAGCAGTGTGGACAGGGGATATACCGGGGAGCTGTTTTTT
TRBJ2-2	14	TRBD2	TRBV6-1	NA	CATFQRGGTGELFF	TGTGCCACCTTTCAGCGGGGGGGGACCGGGGAGCTGTTTTTT
TRBJ1-2	17	NA	TRBV15	NA	CATSGRKDDTYDYGYTF	TGTGCCACCAGCGGGAGGAAAGACGATACCTACGACTATGGCTACACCTTC
TRBJ2-7	14	NA	TRBV7-6	NA	CASSLQPGTYEQYF	TGTGCCAGCAGCTTACAGCCGGGAACCTACGAGCAGTACTTC
TRBJ2-2	18	TRBD2	TRBV12-3/TRBV12-4	NA	CASSLEGSGGRETGELFF	TGTGCCAGCAGTTTAGAGGGGTCGGGGGGACGCGAGACCGGGGAGCTGTTTTTT
TRBJ1-4	14	NA	TRBV7-9	NA	CASSLMDANEKLFF	TGTGCCAGCAGCTTAATGGACGCTAATGAAAAACTGTTTTTT
TRBJ1-3	12	TRBD1	TRBV29-1	NA	CSVSTGGNTIYF	TGCAGCGTATCGACAGGGGGAAACACCATATATTTT
TRBJ2-3	13	NA	TRBV28	many	CATLFLRTDTQYF	TGTGCCACCCTCTTTCTTCGCACAGATACGCAGTATTTT
TRBJ2-7	15	NA	TRBV11-1	few	CASSFRRGATYEQYF	TGTGCCAGCAGCTTCCGCAGGGGGGCTACCTACGAGCAGTACTTC
TRBJ1-5	14	NA	TRBV12-3/TRBV12-4	NA	CASDGGAGNQPQHF	TGTGCCAGCGACGGGGGGGCAGGCAATCAGCCCCAGCATTTT
TRBJ2-1	13	NA	TRBV6-6	NA	CASSQGGWNEQFF	TGTGCCAGCAGCCAGGGTGGGTGGAATGAGCAGTTCTTC
TRBJ2-2	15	NA	TRBV6-1	NA	CASSEGTAYTGELFF	TGTGCCAGCAGTGAAGGGACAGCCTACACCGGGGAGCTGTTTTTT
TRBJ1-1	16	TRBD1	TRBV7-9	few	CASSIRQGDGNTEAFF	TGTGCCAGCAGCATAAGACAGGGCGACGGAAACACTGAAGCTTTCTTT
TRBJ2-3	15	NA	TRBV7-3	NA	CASSSGVSGTDTQYF	TGTGCCAGCAGCTCCGGGGTATCGGGCACAGATACGCAGTATTTT
TRBJ2-3	15	TRBD2	TRBV11-2	NA	CASSFRGGHTDTQYF	TGTGCCAGCAGCTTCCGGGGGGGACACACAGATACGCAGTATTTT
TRBJ1-3	16	TRBD1	TRBV19	NA	CASSMWGQPSGNTIYF	TGTGCCAGTAGTATGTGGGGACAGCCCTCTGGAAACACCATATATTTT
TRBJ2-4	10	NA	TRBV7-9	NA	CATSRDIQYF	TGTGCCACTTCCAGGGATATTCAGTACTTC
TRBJ1-5	15	TRBD1	TRBV15	few	CATSRDRVEGQPQHF	TGTGCCACCAGCAGGGACAGGGTAGAGGGGCAGCCCCAGCATTTT
TRBJ1-1	18	NA	TRBV7-4	NA	CASSFPVDSPAGGAEAFF	TGTGCCAGCAGCTTCCCCGTGGACAGCCCTGCTGGAGGGGCTGAAGCTTTCTTT
TRBJ1-6	14	NA	TRBV19	NA	CASSINRLDSPLHF	TGTGCCAGTAGTATAAACAGGCTGGATTCACCCCTCCACTTT
TRBJ2-1	17	TRBD2	TRBV6-5	NA	CASSNPRTSGVQNEQFF	TGTGCCAGCAGTAACCCCCGGACTAGCGGGGTGCAGAATGAGCAGTTCTTC
TRBJ1-2	13	NA	TRBV19	few	CASSISLNYGYTF	TGTGCCAGTAGTATAAGCCTGAACTATGGCTACACCTTC
TRBJ2-2	13	NA	TRBV19	NA	CASSIPLAGELFF	TGTGCCAGTAGTATACCGTTAGCCGGGGAGCTGTTTTTT
TRBJ2-3	21	TRBD2	TRBV4-2	NA	CASSQEWSSGGAGAWMSTQYF	TGTGCCAGCAGCCAAGAATGGAGTAGCGGGGGGGCTGGGGCTTGGATGAGTACGCAGTATTTT
TRBJ2-7	14	NA	TRBV5-6	NA	CASSSASRPYEQYF	TGTGCCAGCAGCTCGGCCAGCCGACCCTACGAGCAGTACTTC
TRBJ2-1	15	NA	TRBV2	few	CASSFGGTTYNEQFF	TGTGCCAGCAGCTTCGGCGGGACCACTTACAATGAGCAGTTCTTC